These T cell receptor beta chains were read from a single sample in a study of blood T cell repertoires in COVID-19. TCRdb's table, derived via immunoSEQ multiplex PCR, lists solely in-frame clones and lacks some. The data show tens of thousands of clones, approximately 86% seen once. The sequenced sample consisted of peripheral blood. These receptors originate from a man aged 45 to 65 with active COVID-19. The CDR3 runs from the conserved cysteine through the conserved F or W. A D gene is named only where the DNA matches it firmly. Not every row has a clone size; where given, it reads once, few, many or a size class.

abundance	v_gene	d_gene	j_gene	CDR3aa	CDR3nt
NA	TRBV14	TRBD1	TRBJ1-1	CASSRQGAGTEAFF	TGTGCCAGCAGCCGCCAGGGGGCTGGCACTGAAGCTTTCTTT
once	TRBV5-6	NA	TRBJ1-6	CASSFAGSGLHF	TGTGCCAGCAGCTTTGCCGGGAGCGGCCTCCACTTT
once	TRBV30	NA	TRBJ1-3	CAWIRGSNTIYF	TGTGCCTGGATCCGGGGATCGAACACCATATATTTT
once	TRBV18	NA	TRBJ2-5	CASSPSIRRETQYF	TGTGCCAGCTCACCCTCGATTCGGAGAGAGACCCAGTACTTC
NA	TRBV15	NA	TRBJ1-2	CATSRDRGGRLYGYTF	TGTGCCACCAGCAGAGATCGGGGGGGCAGGCTGTATGGCTACACCTTC
NA	TRBV2	NA	TRBJ2-7	CASRGSYEQYF	TGTGCCAGCAGGGGGAGCTACGAGCAGTACTTC
NA	TRBV5-4	NA	TRBJ2-1	CASSPRGGGSSYNEQFF	TGTGCCAGCTCTCCCCGGGGTGGTGGGAGCAGCTACAATGAGCAGTTCTTC
NA	TRBV30	TRBD2	TRBJ2-5	CAWSRPAGGGTQYF	TGTGCCTGGAGTAGGCCAGCGGGAGGCGGGACCCAGTACTTC
NA	TRBV24-1	TRBD1	TRBJ1-5	CATSSSWGTGDNQPQHF	TGTGCCACCAGTTCCTCTTGGGGGACAGGGGACAATCAGCCCCAGCATTTT
NA	TRBV29-1	TRBD1	TRBJ2-1	CSVYTGDSYNEQFF	TGCAGCGTTTACACAGGGGACTCCTACAATGAGCAGTTCTTC
NA	TRBV29-1	NA	TRBJ2-3	CSVRQGLWNTQYF	TGCAGCGTCCGACAGGGACTCTGGAATACGCAGTATTTT
NA	TRBV11-2	NA	TRBJ2-1	CASSLGNRGGNYNEQFF	TGTGCCAGCAGCTTAGGAAACAGGGGGGGGAACTACAATGAGCAGTTCTTC
few	TRBV7-2	TRBD1	TRBJ1-6	CASSLGTGTQSPLHF	TGTGCCAGCAGCTTAGGGACAGGGACGCAATCACCCCTCCACTTT
NA	TRBV9	NA	TRBJ2-1	CASSVLGLTYNEQFF	TGTGCCAGCAGCGTATTAGGACTGACTTACAATGAGCAGTTCTTC
NA	TRBV18	NA	TRBJ1-2	CASSPPGTAYGYTF	TGTGCCAGCTCACCACCAGGCACAGCCTATGGCTACACCTTC
NA	TRBV27	NA	TRBJ2-1	CASSFSRGTADNEQFF	TGTGCCAGCAGTTTCTCACGGGGGACAGCTGACAATGAGCAGTTCTTC
NA	TRBV27	TRBD1	TRBJ1-1	CASSPDRGNTEAFF	TGTGCCAGCAGCCCGGACAGGGGGAACACTGAAGCTTTCTTT
NA	TRBV19	NA	TRBJ1-5	CASRRLNQPQHF	TGTGCAAGTCGGAGACTCAATCAGCCCCAGCATTTT
NA	TRBV5-1	TRBD2	TRBJ2-5	CASSDGGAGTQYF	TGCGCCAGCAGCGACGGGGGGGCAGGGACCCAGTACTTC
NA	TRBV12-3/TRBV12-4	NA	TRBJ2-7	CASSLAFEQYF	TGTGCCAGCAGTTTAGCCTTCGAGCAGTACTTC
NA	TRBV7-9	NA	TRBJ1-4	CVSGATNEKLFF	TGTGTCTCGGGTGCGACTAATGAAAAACTGTTTTTT
NA	TRBV7-2	NA	TRBJ1-2	CASSPYRAPGYGYTF	TGTGCCAGCAGCCCGTACAGGGCCCCTGGCTATGGCTACACCTTC
NA	TRBV7-3	TRBD2	TRBJ2-3	CASSLVASGGGSTDTQYF	TGTGCCAGCAGCTTAGTTGCAAGCGGGGGAGGGTCCACAGATACGCAGTATTTT
NA	TRBV5-6	TRBD2	TRBJ2-5	CASSLVASGRETQYF	TGTGCCAGCAGCTTGGTTGCTAGCGGGAGAGAGACCCAGTACTTC
few	TRBV6-5	NA	TRBJ1-2	CASSYSGGAAYGYTF	TGTGCCAGCAGTTACTCGGGAGGGGCTGCGTATGGCTACACCTTC
once	TRBV27	NA	TRBJ1-5	CASSLYGEGQPQHF	TGTGCCAGCAGTTTATACGGGGAGGGTCAGCCCCAGCATTTT
NA	TRBV19	TRBD1	TRBJ1-6	CASSAKTGTVLSPLHF	TGTGCCAGTAGTGCAAAGACCGGGACAGTACTTTCACCCCTCCACTTT
NA	TRBV5-1	NA	TRBJ2-5	CASNPDGETQYF	TGCGCCAGCAACCCAGACGGGGAGACCCAGTACTTC
NA	TRBV3-1/TRBV3-2	NA	TRBJ2-1	CASSLGRGSEQFF	TGTGCCAGCAGCCTAGGGAGGGGGAGTGAGCAGTTCTTC
NA	TRBV7-8	NA	TRBJ1-5	CASSILGDTYNQPQHF	TGTGCCAGCAGCATACTCGGGGACACATACAATCAGCCCCAGCATTTT
NA	TRBV27	NA	TRBJ2-3	CASSLSQGTDTQYF	TGTGCCAGCAGTTTATCGCAGGGCACAGATACGCAGTATTTT
NA	TRBV5-8	TRBD2	TRBJ2-3	CASSFSGTSGRTDTQYF	TGTGCCAGCAGCTTCTCCGGGACTAGCGGGAGAACAGATACGCAGTATTTT
once	TRBV5-1	TRBD2	TRBJ2-1	CASSVTGTSYNEQFF	TGCGCCAGCAGCGTAACCGGGACTAGCTACAATGAGCAGTTCTTC
NA	TRBV19	TRBD1	TRBJ1-5	CASRGQGNQPQHF	TGTGCCAGTAGAGGACAGGGGAATCAGCCCCAGCATTTT
NA	TRBV27	TRBD1	TRBJ2-3	CASSYQGATDTQYF	TGTGCCAGCAGTTACCAGGGGGCCACAGATACGCAGTATTTT
few	TRBV11-2	NA	TRBJ2-1	CASSPAGYSYNEQFF	TGTGCCAGCAGCCCAGCAGGGTACTCCTACAATGAGCAGTTCTTC
NA	TRBV9	TRBD2	TRBJ2-7	CASSSSGGEQYF	TGTGCCAGCAGCTCGAGCGGGGGCGAGCAGTACTTC
once	TRBV10-3	TRBD1	TRBJ1-1	CAISGRQGTTEAFF	TGTGCCATCAGTGGCCGACAGGGCACCACTGAAGCTTTCTTT
NA	TRBV9	NA	TRBJ1-3	CASSARTGDSGNTIYF	TGTGCCAGCAGCGCGCGTACGGGGGACTCTGGAAACACCATATATTTT
NA	TRBV7-3	TRBD2	TRBJ2-3	CASSATSGGAYTQYF	TGTGCCAGCAGCGCAACTAGCGGGGGCGCCTATACGCAGTATTTT
NA	TRBV24-1	TRBD2	TRBJ2-3	CATSDVSGRGDTQYF	TGTGCCACCAGTGACGTTAGCGGGCGAGGGGATACGCAGTATTTT
NA	TRBV18	TRBD2	TRBJ2-4	CASSPPSSGEGIQYF	TGTGCCAGCTCACCACCGAGCAGCGGGGAGGGCATTCAGTACTTC
NA	TRBV6-5	TRBD1	TRBJ1-4	CASRPGGLAEKLFF	TGTGCCAGCAGGCCAGGGGGCCTGGCCGAAAAACTGTTTTTT
NA	TRBV24-1	TRBD1	TRBJ2-3	CATSDLLGFRDRLTDTQYF	TGTGCCACCAGTGATTTGCTTGGCTTTAGGGACAGACTTACAGATACGCAGTATTTT
NA	TRBV12-3/TRBV12-4	TRBD1	TRBJ1-1	CASSFGTGIEAFF	TGTGCCAGCAGTTTTGGGACAGGGATTGAAGCTTTCTTT
NA	TRBV11-2	NA	TRBJ1-1	CASSLSQGAEAFF	TGTGCCAGCAGCTTATCCCAGGGTGCCGAAGCTTTCTTT
once	TRBV19	NA	TRBJ1-2	CATQGAGHYGYTF	TGTGCCACTCAGGGCGCCGGGCACTATGGCTACACCTTC
NA	TRBV4-1	NA	TRBJ2-5	CASSQDGSATNLQETQYF	TGCGCCAGCAGCCAAGATGGTTCGGCGACTAACCTTCAAGAGACCCAGTACTTC
NA	TRBV6-5	NA	TRBJ1-2	CASSSLQAARGYTF	TGTGCCAGCAGTTCCCTGCAAGCTGCCAGGGGCTACACCTTC
NA	TRBV5-1	TRBD1	TRBJ1-1	CASSPDRVWTEAFF	TGCGCCAGCAGCCCGGACAGGGTTTGGACTGAAGCTTTCTTT
once	TRBV7-9	TRBD2	TRBJ2-1	CASSKGVSGRLDEQFF	TGTGCCAGCAGCAAAGGAGTTAGCGGGAGATTGGATGAGCAGTTCTTC
NA	TRBV19	TRBD1	TRBJ1-5	CASTTTGLGQPQHF	TGTGCCAGTACCACGACAGGGTTAGGACAGCCCCAGCATTTT
NA	TRBV12-3/TRBV12-4	NA	TRBJ1-4	CASSFMSNEKLFF	TGTGCCAGCAGTTTTATGTCTAATGAAAAACTGTTTTTT
once	TRBV6-4	NA	TRBJ1-5	CASSLNQPQHF	TGTGCCAGCAGTCTCAATCAGCCCCAGCATTTT